This T cell receptor beta chain appears in the sequencing data of a study of blood T cell repertoires in COVID-19. Overall study context: T cells, B-cell-depleted T cells, or PBMCs provided the cDNA or gDNA that served as material.

Trimming took off 1 base at V and 4 bases at J, with 16 bases between the two ends. From germline, CDR1 is MGHRA and CDR2 YSYEKL. The CDR3 covers 16 residues. Assay used: immunoSEQ multiplex PCR; TCRdb lists only in-frame clones, some missing. The profile shows some 110,000 clones, roughly 84% of them singletons. The sequenced sample was peripheral blood. The chain has TRBV4-1 and TRBJ2-5; possibly TRBD2 for D (5 bases). The clonotype originates from a middle-aged man with acute or convalescent COVID-19. CDR3 sequence reads: CASSQGSGIRRETQYF. DNA of the CDR3: TGCGCCAGCAGCCAAGGATCCGGGATCAGACGAGAGACCCAGTACTTC.